This TCR beta chain was captured by sequencing in a study of technical replicates of blood from a handful of donors. Measured with immunoSEQ multiplex PCR; TCRdb has only the in-frame clones, and not every one. The sample holds fewer than 100,000 clones, 89% seen once. V lost 5 bases and J lost 6, with 14 bases in between. CDR3 length: 14 residues. Germline lookup yields CDR1 SGHTA and CDR2 FQGNSA. The genes are TRBV7-2 and TRBJ2-1, with a possible D match to TRBD1 (5 bases). This receptor was obtained from a human donor in good health. Sequenced sample: T cells isolated from PBMCs. The CDR3 sequence: CASSATRVGNEQFF. The CDR3 DNA is TGTGCCAGCAGCGCTACCAGGGTGGGCAATGAGCAGTTCTTC.